This TCR beta chain was obtained from a study of PD-L1 blockade in urothelial cancer. Study context: Before enrollment, 0 to 3 chemotherapy regimens had been given to patients. Analysis of blood occurred 3 weeks (second dose) and 6 weeks after treatment start.

Noted time point: pretreatment peripheral blood. Locally advanced or metastatic urothelial carcinoma affected the patients. V was clipped by 6 bases and J by 2 bases, with 7 bases between them. The germline gives CDR1 MDHEN, CDR2 SYDVKM. This CDR3 contains 12 residues. Data came from immunoSEQ multiplex PCR; TCRdb stores just in-frame clones and leaves some out. Here the sample spans about 74,000 clones, 85% to 90% being singletons. The V call is TRBV28, the J call TRBJ1-2; D remains unclear. This sequence originates from a man in his 70s with urothelial cancer. The sample here was PBMCs, taken around atezolizumab (anti-PD-L1) treatment. Written as DNA, the CDR3 is TGTGCCAGCAGACCTAACAACTATGGCTACACCTTC. Its protein product is CASRPNNYGYTF.